The 27 T cell receptor beta chains reported below all come from one sample, sequenced in a study of control samples from healthy donors and cancer patients. Only in-frame clones appear in the TCRdb table, and some are missing; sequencing was by immunoSEQ multiplex PCR. Among more than 25,000 clones listed, around 91% were seen once. Sequenced: PBMCs. All receptors derive from a man aged 50 to 60 with lung cancer.

The chain links TRBV18 to TRBJ2-2; 10 nucleotides agree with TRBD2. This CDR3 contains 18 residues. After removal of 4 bases from V and 6 bases from J, the junction contained 14 bases not matched to a gene. The germline gives CDR1 KGHSH, CDR2 LQKENI. This CDR3 is CASSLTLALAGGAGELFF. For the CDR3, the DNA is TGTGCCAGCTCACTTACCCTCGCCTTAGCGGGGGGCGCCGGGGAGCTGTTTTTT.

This chain joins TRBV11-2 and TRBJ2-1; D not resolved. CDR1 and CDR2 (germline): SGHAT, FQNNGV. Trimming stripped 1 base from V and 8 bases from J, with 6 bases between. This CDR3 has 12 amino acids. CDR3 protein: CASSLGTYEQFF. The CDR3 DNA reads TGTGCCAGCAGCTTAGGGACGTATGAGCAGTTCTTC. Full variable domain (missing parts from reference TRBV11-2 and TRBJ2-1): EAGVAQSPRYKIIEKRQSVAFWCNPISGHATLYWYQQILGQGPKLLIQFQNNGVVDDSQLPKDRFSAERLKGVDSTLKIQPAKLEDSAVYLCASSLGTYEQFFGPGTRLTVL.

Note on this clone: One end of the junction does not line up with germline, which may come from a read error. The sample holds other DNA sequences that translate to the same CDR3. V usage is TRBV19 and J usage is TRBJ1-2; TRBD1 aligns across 10 bases. The V gene's germline CDR1 is LNHDA and CDR2 SQIVND (reference sequence). CDR3 length equals 15 residues. The CDR3 sequence: CASRALPGQGYGYTF. CDR3 in DNA: TGTGCCAGTAGGGCCCTTCCGGGACAGGGGTATGGTTACACCTTC. Complete variable domain (other parts from reference TRBV19 and TRBJ1-2): DGGITQSPKYLFRKEGQNVTLSCEQNLNHDAMYWYRQDPGQGLRLIYYSQIVNDFQKGDIAEGYSVSREKKESFPLTVTSAQKNPTAFYLCASRALPGQGYGYTFGSGTRLTVV.

The V and J genes are TRBV3-1 (or the pseudogene TRBV3-2) and TRBJ1-5, with a weak D call TRBD1 (6 bases). This CDR3 is built from 14 residues. Germline V CDR1 and CDR2: LGHDT, YNNKEL (reference sequence). Trimming removed 1 base at V and 7 bases at J, with 11 bases between. The CDR3 sequence is CASSQAGVGQPQHF. The CDR3 DNA reads as TGTGCCAGCAGCCAAGCAGGGGTCGGCCAGCCCCAGCATTTT.

This chain connects TRBV12-1 to TRBJ1-4; TRBD1 is the table's D call, not checked against the DNA. TRBV12-1 is a pseudogene. The CDR3 extends over 15 amino acids. CDR3 sequence reads: CASSYLAGGEEKLFF. Written as DNA, the CDR3 is TGTGCCAGCAGCTATCTCGCAGGGGGCGAGGAAAAACTGTTTTTT.

The chain combines TRBV6-2 or TRBV6-3 with TRBJ2-3, with TRBD1 identical over 8 bases. CDR1 and CDR2 from the germline V gene are MNHEY and SVGEGT. V lost 4 bases and J lost 6; bases outside the gene matches: 3. The CDR3 runs to 13 residues. This chain's CDR3 is CASSFDRGDTQYF. The DNA for the CDR3 is TGTGCCAGCAGTTTCGACAGGGGTGATACGCAGTATTTT.

The rearrangement joins TRBV9 to TRBJ2-3, with D perhaps given as TRBD1 or TRBD2 (5 bases each). V was clipped by 2 bases and J by 5 bases, with 18 bases between them. The CDR3 contains 16 residues. CDR1 and CDR2 (germline): SGDLS, YYNGEE. The CDR3 region has the DNA TGTGCCAGCAGCGTCCGGGGCGCGCCGCCGGGAGATACGCAGTATTTT. This encodes CASSVRGAPPGDTQYF.

The CDR3, as DNA: TGTGCCAGCAGCCGGGACAGTAATAACTATGGCTACACCTTC. This gives the protein CASSRDSNNYGYTF. The rearrangement joins TRBV7-2 to TRBJ1-2; TRBD1 matches 7 bases. Germline V gene lookup returns CDR1 SGHTA and CDR2 FQGNSA. This CDR3 comprises 14 residues. V shed 5 bases and J 1 base; nucleotides not matched to a gene: 4.

The CDR3 loop reads CASSELRTDYGYTF. The DNA for the CDR3 is TGTGCCAGCAGTGAACTTCGGACGGACTATGGCTACACCTTC. The gene calls are TRBV6-1 and TRBJ1-2; D not certain. Trimming removed 2 bases from V and 3 bases from J, with 10 bases in between. The CDR3 runs to 14 residues. The V gene's germline CDR1 is MNHNS and CDR2 SASEGT.

The chain combines TRBV10-1 with TRBJ2-3; D not certain. In germline, CDR1 is WNHNN, CDR2 SYGVQD (reference sequence). V lost 9 bases, J lost 9 bases, and 13 bases lay in between. The CDR3 sequence is 11 residues long. The CDR3 protein is CASSAAETQYF. The CDR3 coding sequence is TGCGCCAGTTCGGCGGCTGAGACGCAGTATTTT.

The chain joins TRBV10-3 to TRBJ2-1; 12 bases are a match to TRBD2. Germline V gives CDR1 ENHRY, CDR2 SYGVKD. V dropped 4 bases and J dropped 5; count of bases not matched to a gene: 6. This CDR3 contains 16 residues. In nucleotides, the CDR3 is TGTGCCATCAGTGGGCCGACTAGCGGGAGCAACAATGAGCAGTTCTTC. Its translation: CAISGPTSGSNNEQFF.

The chain combines TRBV19 with TRBJ2-3; TRBD2 matches at 8 bases. CDR1 and CDR2 (germline): LNHDA, SQIVND (reference sequence). CDR3 length equals 15 residues. V was clipped by 7 bases and J by 4 bases; unmatched bases: 10. CDR3 DNA: TGTGCCAGTACTCCTGTAGCGGGGAGGGCAGATACGCAGTATTTT. Its protein product is CASTPVAGRADTQYF.

This clone was counted once. The rearrangement links TRBV21-1 to TRBJ2-7; the listed D gene, TRBD2, was not tested against the DNA. TRBV21-1 is labeled a pseudogene. The CDR3 is made up of 15 amino acids. CDR3 in amino acids: CASSKKPGLPYEQYF. As DNA, the CDR3 is TGTGCCAGCAGCAAAAAGCCAGGACTACCCTACGAGCAGTACTTC.

This rearrangement joins TRBV2 to TRBJ2-1; possibly TRBD1 for D (6 bases). The CDR3 spans 14 residues. With 4 bases removed from V and 0 bases from J, the gap between germline ends came to 7 bases. Germline values: CDR1 SNHLY, CDR2 FYNNEI. Here the CDR3 reads CASSGGPSYNEQFF. The DNA of the CDR3 is TGTGCCAGCAGTGGGGGGCCCTCCTACAATGAGCAGTTCTTC.

This chain links TRBV12-3 or TRBV12-4 with TRBJ1-1; TRBD1 is a possible D gene (5 bases). The length of the CDR3 is 13 residues. Trimming removed 0 bases from V and 4 bases from J, with 6 bases in between. The CDR3 spells CASSLAGGTEAFF. CDR3 nucleotides: TGTGCCAGCAGTTTAGCGGGGGGCACTGAAGCTTTCTTT.

The chain links TRBV4-1 to TRBJ1-2; TRBD1 matches at 9 bases. This CDR3 has 17 residues. CDR1 and CDR2 from the germline V gene are MGHRA and YSYEKL. V gave up 0 bases and J gave up 8 bases; unmatched junction bases: 13. The DNA of the CDR3 is TGCGCCAGCAGCCAAGATCAGGGGACAGGGATGGTGGGCGGCTACACCTTC. This gives the protein CASSQDQGTGMVGGYTF.

This chain connects TRBV19 to TRBJ1-4; D is ambiguous. This CDR3 comprises 15 residues. Per the germline V gene, CDR1 is LNHDA and CDR2 is SQIVND (reference sequence). Trimming left V 3 bases short and J 1 base short, with 9 bases between. The CDR3: CASSMSSETNEKLFF. CDR3 sequence (DNA): TGTGCCAGTAGTATGTCGTCGGAAACTAATGAAAAACTGTTTTTT.

The J gene is TRBJ1-3, the V gene TRBV28; maybe TRBD1 (5 bases). V lost 7 bases, J lost 2 bases, and 12 bases lay in between. CDR3 length equals 14 residues. The germline gives CDR1 MDHEN, CDR2 SYDVKM. The CDR3, as DNA: TGTGCCAGCATTACAGGAGCGGCTGGAAACACCATATATTTT. Translation gives CASITGAAGNTIYF.

This chain joins TRBV2 and TRBJ2-3; tentative D call: TRBD2 (6 bases). V shed 4 bases and J shed 1 base, with 12 bases lying between them. There are 15 residues in the CDR3. The germline CDR1 and CDR2 sequences are SNHLY and FYNNEI. CDR3 residues: CASSVNSGGTDTQYF. CDR3 DNA: TGTGCCAGCAGTGTGAATAGCGGAGGCACAGATACGCAGTATTTT.

The chain carries TRBV7-2 and TRBJ2-3, with 8 positions matching TRBD1. Germline-derived CDR1 and CDR2 are SGHTA and FQGNSA. V gave up 5 bases and J gave up 3 bases; unmatched junction bases: 7. The CDR3 spans 15 residues. The CDR3 spells CASSPDRVWTDTQYF. CDR3 DNA sequence: TGTGCCAGCAGCCCGGACAGGGTGTGGACAGATACGCAGTATTTT.

V gene TRBV10-3 combines with J gene TRBJ1-2; no clear D. V lost 6 bases and J 3 bases, leaving 11 bases between the germline ends. CDR3 length: 13 amino acids. In germline, CDR1 is ENHRY, CDR2 SYGVKD. Here the CDR3 DNA reads TGTGCCATCAGAAGTTTCATAGACTATGGCTACACCTTC. This gives the protein CAIRSFIDYGYTF.

V is TRBV5-1 and J is TRBJ2-1; D could derive from TRBD1 or TRBD2 (6 bases each). Trimming cost V 0 bases and J 6 bases, with 16 bases left between them. Germline V gene lookup returns CDR1 SGHRS and CDR2 YFSETQ. The CDR3 is 16 residues long. The CDR3, as DNA: TGCGCCAGCAGCTTGGCCATGGGGGGCCTGTTCAATGAGCAGTTCTTC. Encoded protein: CASSLAMGGLFNEQFF.

The sample holds one count of this clone. The rearrangement joins TRBV5-6 to TRBJ2-7; D unclear. V lost 2 bases to trimming and J lost 3 bases, with 6 bases between them. CDR3 length: 12 amino acids. Per germline, CDR1 SGHDT and CDR2 YYEEEE. CDR3 loop: CASSLRVYEQYF. In DNA form, the CDR3 reads TGTGCCAGCAGCTTAAGAGTCTACGAGCAGTACTTC.

This chain connects TRBV10-3 to TRBJ2-5; D may be TRBD2 (5 bases). The CDR3 totals 15 residues. In germline, CDR1 is ENHRY, CDR2 SYGVKD. Trimming removed 0 bases at V and 5 bases at J, with 13 bases between. The CDR3 region is CAISESITSAETQYF. CDR3 DNA: TGTGCCATCAGTGAGTCGATCACTAGTGCCGAGACCCAGTACTTC.

V and J are TRBV9 and TRBJ2-7; D possibly corresponds to TRBD1 (5 bases). Germline-derived CDR1 and CDR2 are SGDLS and YYNGEE. The CDR3 spans 14 residues. Trimming removed 0 bases at V and 5 bases at J, with 12 bases between. CDR3 loop: CASSVGGAVNEQYF. The CDR3 bases are TGTGCCAGCAGCGTAGGTGGGGCAGTAAACGAGCAGTACTTC.

The chain has TRBV5-4 and TRBJ2-7; 7 nucleotides line up with TRBD1. Trimming cost V 0 bases and J 7 bases; bases outside gene matches: 7. CDR1 is SGHNT, CDR2 YYREEE, per germline (reference sequence). The length of the CDR3 is 14 residues. The CDR3, as DNA: TGTGCCAGCAGCTTGGCAGGGGGAAGGAGAGAGCAGTACTTC. Protein product: CASSLAGGRREQYF.

The table lists this clone with a count of one. This chain joins TRBV11-2 and TRBJ2-4, with D uncertain. The CDR3 consists of 15 residues. Germline-derived CDR1 and CDR2 are SGHAT and FQNNGV. The V end was cut by 6 bases, the J end by 6 bases, with 18 bases between. The CDR3 nucleotides read TGTGCCAGCAGAGCCATCGGGTTTGGAACAAACATTCAGTACTTC. It codes for CASRAIGFGTNIQYF.